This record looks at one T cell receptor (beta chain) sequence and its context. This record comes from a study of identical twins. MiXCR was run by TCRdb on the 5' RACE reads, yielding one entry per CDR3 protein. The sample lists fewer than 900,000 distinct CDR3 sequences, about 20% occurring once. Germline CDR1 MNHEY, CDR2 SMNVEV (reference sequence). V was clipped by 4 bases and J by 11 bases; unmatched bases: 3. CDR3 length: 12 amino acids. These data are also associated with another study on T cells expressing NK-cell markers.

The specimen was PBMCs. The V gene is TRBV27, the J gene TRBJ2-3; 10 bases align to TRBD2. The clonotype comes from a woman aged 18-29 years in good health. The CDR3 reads CASSSRLAGQYF. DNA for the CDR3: TGTGCCAGCAGTTCACGACTAGCGGGGCAGTATTTT.